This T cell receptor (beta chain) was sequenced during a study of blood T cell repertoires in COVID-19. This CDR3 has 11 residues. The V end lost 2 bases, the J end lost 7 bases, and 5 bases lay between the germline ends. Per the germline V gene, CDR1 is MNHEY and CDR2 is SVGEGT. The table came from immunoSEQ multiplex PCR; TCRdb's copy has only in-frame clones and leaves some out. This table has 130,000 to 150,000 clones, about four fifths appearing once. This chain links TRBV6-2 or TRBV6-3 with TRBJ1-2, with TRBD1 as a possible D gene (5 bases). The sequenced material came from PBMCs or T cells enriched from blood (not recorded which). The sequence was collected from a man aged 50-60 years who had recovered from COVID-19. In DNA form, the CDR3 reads TGTGCCAGCAGTTACACAGGTGGCTACACCTTC. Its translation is CASSYTGGYTF.